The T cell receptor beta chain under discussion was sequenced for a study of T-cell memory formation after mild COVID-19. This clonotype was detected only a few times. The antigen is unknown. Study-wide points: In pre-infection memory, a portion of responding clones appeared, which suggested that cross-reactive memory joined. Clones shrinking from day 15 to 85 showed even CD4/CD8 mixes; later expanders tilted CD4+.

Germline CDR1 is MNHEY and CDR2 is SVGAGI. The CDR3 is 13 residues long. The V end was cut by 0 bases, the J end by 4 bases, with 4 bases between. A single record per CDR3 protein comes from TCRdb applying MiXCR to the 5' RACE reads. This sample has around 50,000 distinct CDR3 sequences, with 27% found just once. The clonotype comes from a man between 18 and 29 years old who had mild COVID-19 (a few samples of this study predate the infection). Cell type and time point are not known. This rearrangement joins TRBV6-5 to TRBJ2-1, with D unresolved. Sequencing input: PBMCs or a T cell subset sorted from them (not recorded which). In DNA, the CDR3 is TGTGCCAGCAGTTACTCGAAGTACAATGAGCAGTTCTTC. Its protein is CASSYSKYNEQFF.